These 29 T cell receptor beta chains originate from one sample sequenced in a study of blood T cell repertoires in COVID-19. The method was immunoSEQ multiplex PCR; TCRdb's version includes in-frame clones alone and lacks a portion of them. The sample contains about 73,000 clones, approximately 83% of which appear only once. The sequenced sample consisted of peripheral blood. Every receptor here comes from a woman aged 55-69 years with acute or convalescent COVID-19.

The J gene is TRBJ1-2, the V gene TRBV7-9; 9 bases are shared with TRBD1. Germline V gene lookup returns CDR1 SEHNR and CDR2 FQNEAQ (reference sequence). The CDR3 is 13 residues long. The V gene end was trimmed by 4 bases and the J gene end by 8 bases; junction bases not matched to a gene: 5. DNA of the CDR3: TGTGCCAGCAGCTCAAGGGACAGGGAGGGCTACACCTTC. It is translated as CASSSRDREGYTF.

The gene calls are TRBV15 and TRBJ1-6; D is undetermined. This CDR3 region has 18 residues. Germline lookup yields CDR1 LNHNV and CDR2 YYDKDF (reference sequence). Trimming cost V 2 bases and J 0 bases, with 14 bases left between them. Here the CDR3 reads CATSRSFAGSSYNSPLHF. For the CDR3, the DNA is TGTGCCACCAGCAGATCTTTCGCAGGAAGCTCCTATAATTCACCCCTCCACTTT.

The chain recombines TRBV5-5 with TRBJ2-5, with a weak D call TRBD1 (6 bases). Germline assignment: CDR1 SGHKS and CDR2 YYEKEE (reference sequence). The CDR3 covers 16 residues. Between the trimmed V and J ends, which lost 1 base and 5 bases, there was a span of 18 bases. The CDR3 here is CASSLLVGQGWETQYF. The CDR3 nucleotides are TGTGCCAGCAGCTTGTTAGTGGGACAAGGGTGGGAGACCCAGTACTTC.

V gene TRBV19 combines with J gene TRBJ1-6, with D maybe TRBD1 (5 bases). Trimming removed 3 bases at V and 10 bases at J, with 10 bases between. CDR3 length equals 13 residues. Per the germline V gene, CDR1 is LNHDA and CDR2 is SQIVND (reference sequence). This chain's CDR3 is CASSIWRGSPLHF. The CDR3 coding sequence is TGTGCCAGTAGTATTTGGAGGGGATCACCCCTCCACTTT.

V gene TRBV5-6 combines with J gene TRBJ1-2; D is ambiguous. Germline CDR1 and CDR2: SGHDT and YYEEEE. The CDR3 runs 12 residues. Trimming pared 2 bases from V and 4 bases from J, leaving 6 bases between. The CDR3 DNA reads as TGTGCCAGCAGCTTACAGAGCTATGGCTACACCTTC. Amino acid sequence: CASSLQSYGYTF. Together with reference TRBV5-6 and TRBJ1-2, the CDR3 gives the full variable domain: DAGVTQSPTHLIKTRGQQVTLRCSPKSGHDTVSWYQQALGQGPQFIFQYYEEEERQRGNFPDRFSGHQFPNYSSELNVNALLLGDSALYLCASSLQSYGYTFGSGTRLTVV.

The CDR3 protein is CASSLSGWSEQFF. CDR3 DNA: TGTGCCAGCAGTTTATCAGGTTGGAGTGAGCAGTTCTTC. The V and J genes are TRBV27 and TRBJ2-1; no definite D call. The CDR3 contains 13 residues. Germline V CDR1 and CDR2: MNHEY, SMNVEV (reference sequence). V dropped 0 bases and J dropped 9 bases, with 9 bases sitting between them.

This clone occurred a few times. The chain couples TRBV27 to TRBJ1-1; D is possibly TRBD1 (5 bases). The CDR3 has 13 residues. V lost 8 bases and J lost 0, with 10 bases in between. CDR1 is MNHEY and CDR2 is SMNVEV in the germline V gene (reference sequence). CDR3 loop: CASLDKMNTEAFF. The DNA for the CDR3 is TGTGCCAGCCTGGACAAAATGAACACTGAAGCTTTCTTT.

The chain is built from TRBV6-5 and TRBJ1-6; D is unclear. Looked up from germline, CDR1 is MNHEY and CDR2 is SVGAGI. CDR3 length: 13 amino acids. V was trimmed by 7 bases and J by 10 bases, leaving 14 bases between them. DNA of the CDR3: TGTGCCAGCAATCAGAGCCCAGGATCACCCCTCCACTTT. The encoded protein is CASNQSPGSPLHF.

The J gene is TRBJ2-2, the V gene TRBV9; the match to TRBD2 covers 7 bases. Germline V lookup: CDR1 SGDLS, CDR2 YYNGEE. V dropped 3 bases and J dropped 5; count of bases not matched to a gene: 1. This CDR3 spans 13 amino acids. As DNA, the CDR3 is TGTGCCAGCAGCGGTAGCGGGACCGGGGAGCTGTTTTTT. Its protein is CASSGSGTGELFF.

The gene calls are TRBV30 and TRBJ1-2; 11 bases match TRBD1. Per germline, CDR1 GTSNPN and CDR2 SVGIG (reference sequence). The CDR3 runs 14 residues. The V segment lost 4 bases and the J segment 6 bases; nucleotides outside the gene matches: 7. The CDR3 protein is CAWTRGTGGHGYTF. The CDR3 bases are TGTGCCTGGACCCGAGGGACAGGGGGGCATGGCTACACCTTC.

The chain combines TRBV5-1 with TRBJ2-5; 15 bases line up with TRBD2. The germline CDR1 and CDR2 sequences are SGHRS and YFSETQ. The CDR3 totals 15 residues. With 4 bases clipped from V and 5 bases from J, the junction kept 3 bases outside the gene matches. CDR3 nucleotides: TGCGCCAGCAGCCCGGGACTAGCGGGAGGCGAGACCCAGTACTTC. Translation gives CASSPGLAGGETQYF. The full variable domain, completed using reference TRBV5-1 and TRBJ2-5, is KAGVTQTPRYLIKTRGQQVTLSCSPISGHRSVSWYQQTPGQGLQFLFEYFSETQRNKGNFPGRFSGRQFSNSRSEMNVSTLELGDSALYLCASSPGLAGGETQYFGPGTRLLVL.

The rearrangement links TRBV30 to TRBJ2-1; 7 bases align to TRBD1. The CDR3 sequence is 14 residues long. CDR1 and CDR2 (germline): GTSNPN, SVGIG (reference sequence). Trimming cost V 2 bases and J 4 bases; bases outside gene matches: 5. The CDR3 DNA reads TGTGCCTGGAGTAAGGGGGCCGGGTACAATGAGCAGTTCTTC. Amino acid sequence: CAWSKGAGYNEQFF. Full variable domain (missing parts from reference TRBV30 and TRBJ2-1): SQTIHQWPATLVQPVGSPLSLECTVEGTSNPNLYWYRQAAGRGLQLLFYSVGIGQISSEVPQNLSASRPQDRQFILSSKKLLLSDSGFYLCAWSKGAGYNEQFFGPGTRLTVL.

This clone has just a few counts. This sequence joins TRBV5-5 and TRBJ1-1, with D tentatively TRBD1 (6 bases). V was shortened by 5 bases and J by 2 bases, with 16 bases between the two germline ends. Looked up from germline, CDR1 is SGHKS and CDR2 is YYEKEE (reference sequence). The CDR3 totals 15 residues. This CDR3 is CASRELQGINTEAFF. The CDR3 DNA sequence: TGTGCCAGCAGAGAACTCCAGGGGATTAACACTGAAGCTTTCTTT.

The chain is built from TRBV9 and TRBJ2-3, with no clear D. Between the trimmed V and J ends, which lost 0 bases and 5 bases, there was a span of 10 bases. The CDR3 has 14 amino acids. Germline CDR1 and CDR2: SGDLS and YYNGEE. The CDR3 is CASSVVSSGDTQYF. In DNA form, the CDR3 reads TGTGCCAGCAGCGTAGTGTCCTCAGGAGATACGCAGTATTTT.

This rearrangement joins TRBV19 to TRBJ1-1; possible D gene TRBD1, 5 bases. The CDR3 totals 13 residues. Germline CDR1 reads LNHDA; CDR2 reads SQIVND (reference sequence). V was pared by 6 bases and J by 10 bases, with 18 bases between. This chain's CDR3 is CASRDTGIAGAFF. DNA for the CDR3: TGTGCCAGTAGGGACACGGGTATAGCTGGAGCTTTCTTT.

This clone has only one observation. The rearrangement links TRBV5-5 to TRBJ2-5, with D tentatively TRBD2 (6 bases). Deletions cut 1 base from V and 5 bases from J, with 30 bases between. The CDR3 runs 20 residues. Germline values: CDR1 SGHKS, CDR2 YYEKEE (reference sequence). CDR3 DNA sequence: TGTGCCAGCAGCTTGTTACCTTCGGGGGACCTACTAAATCCACGGGAGACCCAGTACTTC. Amino acids: CASSLLPSGDLLNPRETQYF. Full variable domain (missing parts from reference TRBV5-5 and TRBJ2-5): DAGVTQSPTHLIKTRGQQVTLRCSPISGHKSVSWYQQVLGQGPQFIFQYYEKEERGRGNFPDRFSARQFPNYSSELNVNALLLGDSALYLCASSLLPSGDLLNPRETQYFGPGTRLLVL.

The chain uses TRBV6-1 and TRBJ1-6, with 10 bases matching TRBD1. V lost 3 bases to trimming and J lost 10 bases; unmatched junction nucleotides: 6. Per germline, CDR1 MNHNS and CDR2 SASEGT. CDR3 length: 15 residues. In DNA form, the CDR3 reads TGTGCCAGCAGTGATCTGGGACAGGGGCGATCACCCCTCCACTTT. Its protein is CASSDLGQGRSPLHF.

The chain's CDR3 is CASSQDTRGGGSGNTIYF. As DNA, the CDR3 is TGTGCCAGCAGCCAAGATACGAGGGGGGGCGGGTCTGGAAACACCATATATTTT. The J gene is TRBJ1-3, the V gene TRBV4-2, with D perhaps TRBD1 (6 bases). Trimming removed 0 bases at V and 1 base at J, with 16 bases between. This CDR3 spans 18 amino acids. Germline assignment: CDR1 LGHNA and CDR2 YNFKEQ.

This clone was observed a single time. This chain joins TRBV15 and TRBJ2-7; D not resolved. The CDR3 runs to 16 residues. Germline CDR1 is LNHNV and CDR2 is YYDKDF (reference sequence). The V end was cut by 0 bases, the J end by 5 bases, with 17 bases between. This chain's CDR3 is CATSRDVSWSGDEQYF. DNA for the CDR3: TGTGCCACCAGCAGAGACGTTTCATGGTCAGGCGACGAGCAGTACTTC.

This clone was picked up a small number of times. The rearrangement joins TRBV6-1 to TRBJ1-5; no firm D call. CDR3 length equals 12 residues. Between the trimmed V and J ends, which lost 2 bases and 8 bases, there was a span of 7 bases. Germline V CDR1 and CDR2: MNHNS, SASEGT. Here the CDR3 DNA reads TGTGCCAGCAGTGAAATAGTCAAGCCCCAGCATTTT. Translating gives CASSEIVKPQHF.

This rearrangement joins TRBV27 to TRBJ1-6, with no clear D. V lost 2 bases and J lost 8, with 16 bases in between. Germline V CDR1 and CDR2: MNHEY, SMNVEV (reference sequence). The CDR3 runs to 16 residues. The CDR3 region is CASSLIGGTRDSPLHF. The CDR3 DNA is TGTGCCAGCAGTTTAATCGGCGGAACCAGAGATTCACCCCTCCACTTT.

The chain couples TRBV6-6 to TRBJ1-2, with 7 bases lining up with TRBD1. The CDR3 loop spans 15 amino acids. CDR1 and CDR2 (germline): MNHNY, SVGAGI (reference sequence). The ends lost 2 bases at V and 3 bases at J; junction bases unmatched: 6. DNA for the CDR3: TGTGCCAGCAGTTACGGACTACAGGGGCACTATGGCTACACCTTC. It encodes CASSYGLQGHYGYTF.

The gene calls are TRBV4-1 and TRBJ2-5; TRBD1 matches at 11 bases. CDR3 length: 17 amino acids. Germline loops: CDR1 MGHRA, CDR2 YSYEKL. J was trimmed by 7 bases and V by 0 bases; bases with no gene match: 10. Written as DNA, the CDR3 is TGCGCCAGCAGCCAAGATGCTGGACAGGGGGCGCTAGGGACCCAGTACTTC. Translating it yields CASSQDAGQGALGTQYF.

This chain links TRBV10-3 with TRBJ1-2; the D is unclear. Germline V lookup: CDR1 ENHRY, CDR2 SYGVKD. The length of the CDR3 is 15 residues. Deletions cut 0 bases from V and 0 bases from J, with 8 bases between. CDR3 protein: CAISESNRANYGYTF. The DNA of the CDR3 is TGTGCCATCAGTGAGTCGAACAGAGCTAACTATGGCTACACCTTC.

This chain connects TRBV2 to TRBJ2-5; weak D call: TRBD1 (7 bases). V was shortened by 6 bases and J by 5 bases, with 10 bases between the two germline ends. CDR1 and CDR2 from the germline V gene are SNHLY and FYNNEI. CDR3 length: 12 residues. Here the CDR3 DNA reads TGTGCCAGCAGCAGGGGGGTCGAGACCCAGTACTTC. Its translation: CASSRGVETQYF.

This chain links TRBV29-1 with TRBJ1-1, with TRBD1 matching 7 bases. J was trimmed by 5 bases and V by 7 bases; bases with no gene match: 4. Germline V gives CDR1 SQVTM, CDR2 ANQGSEA. The CDR3 sequence is 11 residues long. The CDR3 coding sequence is TGCAGCGCCGCGGACAGGACTGAAGCTTTCTTT. Amino acid sequence: CSAADRTEAFF.

The chain employs TRBV15 and TRBJ2-1, with a possible D match to TRBD2 (6 bases). The CDR3 totals 17 residues. Germline loops: CDR1 LNHNV, CDR2 YYDKDF (reference sequence). The V gene lost 0 bases and the J gene lost 3 bases, with 15 bases spanning the gap. CDR3 coding DNA: TGTGCCACCAGCAGAGATATAGCGGTTCTTCTCTACAATGAGCAGTTCTTC. This gives the protein CATSRDIAVLLYNEQFF.

This chain's CDR3 is CASTIGQGGNIQYF. Written as DNA, the CDR3 is TGTGCCAGTACCATAGGACAGGGGGGAAACATTCAGTACTTC. This sequence joins TRBV19 and TRBJ2-4, with TRBD1 matching over 10 bases. This CDR3 has 14 residues. After removal of 7 bases from V and 6 bases from J, the junction contained 6 bases not matched to a gene. Germline V gene sequence: CDR1 LNHDA, CDR2 SQIVND (reference sequence). Based on the CDR3 plus reference TRBV19 and TRBJ2-4, the full variable domain is DGGITQSPKYLFRKEGQNVTLSCEQNLNHDAMYWYRQDPGQGLRLIYYSQIVNDFQKGDIAEGYSVSREKKESFPLTVTSAQKNPTAFYLCASTIGQGGNIQYFGAGTRLSVL.

The chain links TRBV19 to TRBJ2-1; TRBD2 aligns across 9 bases. V was pared by 4 bases and J by 4 bases, with 5 bases of the junction left unmatched. Germline CDR1 and CDR2: LNHDA and SQIVND (reference sequence). The CDR3 is 15 residues long. Here the CDR3 reads CASSRAGGVYNEQFF. CDR3 in DNA: TGTGCCAGTAGTAGGGCGGGAGGGGTATACAATGAGCAGTTCTTC. The full variable domain, with the rest looked up from reference TRBV19 and TRBJ2-1, is DGGITQSPKYLFRKEGQNVTLSCEQNLNHDAMYWYRQDPGQGLRLIYYSQIVNDFQKGDIAEGYSVSREKKESFPLTVTSAQKNPTAFYLCASSRAGGVYNEQFFGPGTRLTVL.